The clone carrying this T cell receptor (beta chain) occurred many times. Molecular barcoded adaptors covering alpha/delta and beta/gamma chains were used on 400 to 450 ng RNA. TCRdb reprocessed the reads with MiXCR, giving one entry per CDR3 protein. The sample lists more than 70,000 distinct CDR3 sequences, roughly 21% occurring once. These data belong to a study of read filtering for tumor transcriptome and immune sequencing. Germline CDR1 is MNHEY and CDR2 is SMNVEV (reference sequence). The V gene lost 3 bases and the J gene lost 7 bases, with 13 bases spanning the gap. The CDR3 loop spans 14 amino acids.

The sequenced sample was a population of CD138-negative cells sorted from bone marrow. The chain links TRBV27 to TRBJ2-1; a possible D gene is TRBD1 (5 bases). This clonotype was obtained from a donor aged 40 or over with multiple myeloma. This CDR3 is CASSFKGPRNEQFF. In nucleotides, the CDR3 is TGTGCCAGCAGTTTTAAGGGGCCGAGGAATGAGCAGTTCTTC.